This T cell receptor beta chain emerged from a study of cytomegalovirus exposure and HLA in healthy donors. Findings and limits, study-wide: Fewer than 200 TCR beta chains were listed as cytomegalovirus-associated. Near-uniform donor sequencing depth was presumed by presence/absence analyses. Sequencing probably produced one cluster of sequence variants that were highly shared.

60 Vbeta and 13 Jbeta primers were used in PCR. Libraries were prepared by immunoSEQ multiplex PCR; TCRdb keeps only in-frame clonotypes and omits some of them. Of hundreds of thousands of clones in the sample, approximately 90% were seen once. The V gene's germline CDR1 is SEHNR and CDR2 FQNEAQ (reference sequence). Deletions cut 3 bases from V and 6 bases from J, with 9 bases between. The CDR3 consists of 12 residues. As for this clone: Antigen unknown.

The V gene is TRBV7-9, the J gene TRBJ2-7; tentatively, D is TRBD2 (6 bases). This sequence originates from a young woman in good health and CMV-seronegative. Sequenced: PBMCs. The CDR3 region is CASSLGLPEQYF. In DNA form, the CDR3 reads TGTGCCAGCAGCTTGGGACTGCCCGAGCAGTACTTC.